Included here is one T cell receptor beta chain sequence, with context. Looked up from germline, CDR1 is LNHDA and CDR2 is SQIVND (reference sequence). The ends were cut back, 8 bases at V and 6 bases at J, with 14 bases in the middle. This CDR3 comprises 14 residues. Assay used: immunoSEQ multiplex PCR; TCRdb lists only in-frame clones, some missing. The repertoire has 110,000 or so clones, about nine tenths of them found once; the top ten carry approximately 3.1%. The sample comes from a study of T cell responses to AZD1222 COVID-19 vaccine. Sequenced material: peripheral blood, taken on day 0 of MenACWY control vaccination. The genes are TRBV19 and TRBJ2-6; TRBD2 might be the D (6 bases). This clonotype originated in an adult in good health. The CDR3 DNA follows: TGTGCCAGTCGGGACTCGGCAGAGGCCAACGTCCTGACTTTC. This gives the protein CASRDSAEANVLTF.